This TCR beta chain was identified in a study of blood T cell repertoires in COVID-19. Across the whole study: The analysed material was cDNA or gDNA that came from T cells, B-cell-depleted T cells, or PBMCs.

How the authors handled the data: Amplified reference gene primers provided the basis for estimating nucleated cell counts. The assay was immunoSEQ multiplex PCR, and TCRdb's table has in-frame clones only and misses some. The V and J calls and clone size are taken from that table; D and trimming were inferred from the DNA. The sample includes around 700,000 clones, 85% to 90% of them seen just once. The CDR3 is 16 amino acids. Germline CDR1 SGDLS, CDR2 YYNGEE. V shed 4 bases and J shed 0 bases, with 14 bases lying between them. Sample: peripheral blood. This clonotype was obtained from a woman between 18 and 29 years old with acute or convalescent COVID-19. V usage is TRBV9 and J usage is TRBJ2-1; possible D gene TRBD2, 7 bases. The CDR3 sequence is CASSQGAGASYNEQFF. The CDR3 nucleotides are TGTGCCAGCAGCCAAGGCGCGGGGGCCTCCTACAATGAGCAGTTCTTC.